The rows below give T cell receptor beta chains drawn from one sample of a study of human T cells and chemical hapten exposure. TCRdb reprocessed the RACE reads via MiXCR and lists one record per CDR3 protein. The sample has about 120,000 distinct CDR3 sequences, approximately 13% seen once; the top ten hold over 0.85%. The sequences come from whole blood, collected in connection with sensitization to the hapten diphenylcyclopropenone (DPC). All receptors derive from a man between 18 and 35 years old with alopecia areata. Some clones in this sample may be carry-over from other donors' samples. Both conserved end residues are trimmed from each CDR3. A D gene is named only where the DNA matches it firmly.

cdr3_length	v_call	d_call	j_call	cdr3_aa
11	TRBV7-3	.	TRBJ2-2	ASSPFDTGELF
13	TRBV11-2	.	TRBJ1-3	ASSTGEYPGNTIY
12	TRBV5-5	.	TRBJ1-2	ASSLSGLNYGYT
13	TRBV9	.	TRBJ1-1	ASSALVGGNTEAF
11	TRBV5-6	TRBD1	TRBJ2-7	ASSPGTGGDLD
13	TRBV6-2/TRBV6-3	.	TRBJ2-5	ASTYPSDLRETQY
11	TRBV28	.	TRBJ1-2	ASMDNRNYGYT
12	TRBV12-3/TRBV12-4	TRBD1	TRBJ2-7	ASSFGTGTYEQY
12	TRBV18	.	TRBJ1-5	ASSPDSSNQPQH
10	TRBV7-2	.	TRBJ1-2	ASSPHPYGYT
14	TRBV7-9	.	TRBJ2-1	ASSPPGRSSYNEQF
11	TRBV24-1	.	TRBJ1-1	ATSDVGNTEAF
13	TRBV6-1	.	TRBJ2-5	ASRELALGQETQY
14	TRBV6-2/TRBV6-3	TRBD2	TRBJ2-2	ASSLAGGRNTGELF
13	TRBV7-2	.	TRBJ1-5	ASSLGVRSNQPQH